A selection of T cell receptor beta chains follows, all from one sample in a study of shared clonotypes between healthy human individuals. Repertoires were generated with immunoSEQ multiplex PCR, while TCRdb's copy carries only in-frame clones and drops some. The profile shows about 2.4 million clones, under 95% of them singletons. Sequencing input: naive CD4+ T cells from PBMCs. The receptor source for this set is a man younger than 35 in good health. Some clones in this sample may be carry-over from other donors' samples. The CDR3 runs from the conserved cysteine through the conserved F or W. D genes are given only for firm matches. Expanded clones get a size class; other rows say once, few or many, or leave the size out.

NA,TRBV7-9,TRBJ1-1,NA,TGTGCCAGCAGCTTATATGGTTCGGTTGAAGCTTTCTTT,CASSLYGSVEAFF
NA,TRBV28,TRBJ2-7,NA,TGTGCCAGCAGTATAAAAGCCTACGAGCAGTACTTC,CASSIKAYEQYF
once,TRBV6-6,TRBJ2-5,NA,TGTGCCAGCATTTTTAGTTCCGCCCTCCAAGAGACCCAGTACTTC,CASIFSSALQETQYF
NA,TRBV28,TRBJ1-2,NA,TGTGCCAGCAGTACACTCAGGGACATTTTTGGCTACACCTTC,CASSTLRDIFGYTF
NA,TRBV6-6,TRBJ1-5,TRBD1,TGTGCCAGCAGTTACTCGATGTCAGGGGGGGGTCAGCCCCAGCATTTT,CASSYSMSGGGQPQHF
NA,TRBV10-1,TRBJ2-1,NA,TGCGCCAGCAGTGAGTTCCAGGAAGACAATGAGCAGTTCTTC,CASSEFQEDNEQFF
NA,TRBV2,TRBJ2-7,NA,TGTGCCAGCAGTGGGGACACCTACGAGCAGTACTTC,CASSGDTYEQYF
NA,TRBV28,TRBJ1-5,NA,TGTGCCAGCAGCGCACCGACCTCGGGTCGCAATCAGCCCCAGCATTTT,CASSAPTSGRNQPQHF
NA,TRBV6-5,TRBJ2-6,TRBD1,TGTGCCAGCAGTAGGGGGCCGGCGGGGGCCAACGTCCTGACTTTC,CASSRGPAGANVLTF
NA,TRBV28,TRBJ1-1,TRBD1,TGTGCCAGCAGTCACTACGGACAGGGAAGGACTGAAGCTTTCTTT,CASSHYGQGRTEAFF
NA,TRBV28,TRBJ2-6,NA,TGTGCCAGCAGTTCTTACTCTGGGGCCAACGTCCTGACTTTC,CASSSYSGANVLTF
NA,TRBV5-1,TRBJ2-7,TRBD1,TGCGCCAGCAGCTCCGGTGGGACAGGGGGCCAGTCCTACGAGCAGTACTTC,CASSSGGTGGQSYEQYF
NA,TRBV5-1,TRBJ1-2,TRBD1,TGCGCCAGCAAGATCCGACAGGGCCATGGCTACACCTTC,CASKIRQGHGYTF
NA,TRBV7-3,TRBJ2-3,TRBD2,TGTGCCAGCAGCTTACGACAGCGCGGACTAGCGAGGGAGACAGATACGCAGTATTTT,CASSLRQRGLARETDTQYF
NA,TRBV11-1,TRBJ2-3,NA,TGTGCCAGCAGCAGCTCCCCACTCGGAGATACGCAGTATTTT,CASSSSPLGDTQYF
NA,TRBV28,TRBJ1-5,NA,TGTGCCAGCAGTAATCAGCCCCAGCATTTT,CASSNQPQHF
NA,TRBV9,TRBJ2-7,NA,TGTGCCAGCAGCGTAGCTCCCAGGACCGAGCAGTACTTC,CASSVAPRTEQYF
NA,TRBV2,TRBJ2-7,NA,TGTGCCAGCAGTTCCCCCCTGTACACCTACGAGCAGTACTTC,CASSSPLYTYEQYF
NA,TRBV20-1,TRBJ2-7,NA,TGCAGTGCTAGTTGGACGGGGAATCAGTACTTC,CSASWTGNQYF
NA,TRBV11-2,TRBJ2-7,NA,TGTGCCAGCAGCTTTCGGGCGGGGCTACGCGAGCAGTACTTC,CASSFRAGLREQYF
NA,TRBV7-2,TRBJ1-5,NA,TGTGCCAGCAGCTTGCGGACAGTGCCGGGGCAGCCCCAGCATTTT,CASSLRTVPGQPQHF
NA,TRBV19,TRBJ2-7,NA,TGTGCCAGTAGTGTAACAGGGAGCTTAACCTACGAGCAGTACTTC,CASSVTGSLTYEQYF
NA,TRBV7-2,TRBJ2-7,TRBD1,TGTGCCAGCAGCTTAGGAACGACAGGGTACTACGAGCAGTACTTC,CASSLGTTGYYEQYF
NA,TRBV19,TRBJ1-2,NA,TGTGCCAGTAGTATTCAGGGGTATGGCTACACCTTC,CASSIQGYGYTF
NA,TRBV29-1,TRBJ1-5,NA,TGCAGCGTTGCAAGGGGAAGCAATCAGCCCCAGCATTTT,CSVARGSNQPQHF
NA,TRBV6-6,TRBJ2-1,TRBD2,TGTGCCAGCAGTTACGAGGGTAGCGGGAAATACAATGAGCAGTTCTTC,CASSYEGSGKYNEQFF
NA,TRBV28,TRBJ2-7,TRBD2,TGTGCCAGCAGTCAATATAGAAGACTAGCGGGAAAGCAGTACTTC,CASSQYRRLAGKQYF